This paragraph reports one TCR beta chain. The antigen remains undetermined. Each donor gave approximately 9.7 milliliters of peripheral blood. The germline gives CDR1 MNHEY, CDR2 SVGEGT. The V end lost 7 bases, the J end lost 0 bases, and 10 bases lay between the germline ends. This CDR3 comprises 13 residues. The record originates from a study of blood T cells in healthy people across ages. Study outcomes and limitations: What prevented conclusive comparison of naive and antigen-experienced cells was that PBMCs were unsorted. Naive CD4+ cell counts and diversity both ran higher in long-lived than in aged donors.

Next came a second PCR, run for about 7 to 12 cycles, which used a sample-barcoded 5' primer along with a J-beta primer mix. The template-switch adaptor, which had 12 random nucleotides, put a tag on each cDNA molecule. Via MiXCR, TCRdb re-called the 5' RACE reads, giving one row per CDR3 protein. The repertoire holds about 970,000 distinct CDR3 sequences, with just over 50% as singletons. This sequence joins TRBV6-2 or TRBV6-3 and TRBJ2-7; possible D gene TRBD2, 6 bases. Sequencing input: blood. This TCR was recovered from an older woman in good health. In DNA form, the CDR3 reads TGTGCCAGCAAACGGGACTCCTCCTACGAGCAGTACTTC. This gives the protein CASKRDSSYEQYF.